This T cell receptor (beta chain) was found in a study of shared clonotypes between healthy human individuals. TCRdb's copy holds only in-frame clones and misses some; the assay was immunoSEQ multiplex PCR. This table holds 1.6 million or so clones, around 98.5% found once. The CDR3 is 14 amino acids. Trimming took 3 bases from V and 4 from J, leaving 10 bases between them. Germline values: CDR1 MNHNY, CDR2 SVGAGI (reference sequence). The chain employs TRBV6-6 and TRBJ2-1; D is uncertain. The sequence was obtained from a man aged 25 to 40 in good health. Sequences were obtained from naive CD4+ T cells sorted from blood. Subset meaning: CD45RA+ positively selected. CDR3 nucleotides: TGTGCCAGCAGTTATGAGAGGCCTTACAATGAGCAGTTCTTC. Encoded protein: CASSYERPYNEQFF.